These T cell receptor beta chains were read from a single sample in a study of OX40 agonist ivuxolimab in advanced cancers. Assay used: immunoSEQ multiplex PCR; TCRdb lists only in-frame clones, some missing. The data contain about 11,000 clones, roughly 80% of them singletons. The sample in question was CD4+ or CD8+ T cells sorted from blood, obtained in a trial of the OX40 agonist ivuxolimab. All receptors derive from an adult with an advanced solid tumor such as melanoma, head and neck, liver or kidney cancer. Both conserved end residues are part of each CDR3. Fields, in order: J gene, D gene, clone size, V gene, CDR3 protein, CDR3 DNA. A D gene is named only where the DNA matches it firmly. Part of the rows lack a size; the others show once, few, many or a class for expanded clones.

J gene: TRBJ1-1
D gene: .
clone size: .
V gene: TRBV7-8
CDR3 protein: CASSLGGRVNTEAFF
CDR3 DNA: TGTGCCAGCAGCTTAGGGGGCAGGGTGAACACTGAAGCTTTCTTT

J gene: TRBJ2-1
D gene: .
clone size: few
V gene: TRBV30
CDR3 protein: CAWAIDEQFF
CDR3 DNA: TGTGCCTGGGCGATTGATGAGCAGTTCTTC

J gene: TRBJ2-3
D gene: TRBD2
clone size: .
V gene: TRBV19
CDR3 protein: CASSIRRGGDTQYF
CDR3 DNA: TGTGCCAGTAGTATACGGCGGGGGGGAGATACGCAGTATTTT

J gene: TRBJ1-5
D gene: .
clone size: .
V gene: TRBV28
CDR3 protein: CASSSLHGQNQPQHF
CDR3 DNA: TGTGCCAGCAGTTCCCTACATGGACAAAATCAGCCCCAGCACTTT

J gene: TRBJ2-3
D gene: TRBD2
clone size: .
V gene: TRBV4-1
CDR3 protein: CASSQWSGTVTDTQYF
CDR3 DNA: TGCGCCAGCAGCCAATGGAGCGGGACTGTCACAGATACGCAGTATTTT

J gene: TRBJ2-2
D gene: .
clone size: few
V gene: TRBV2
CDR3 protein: CASEGDPNTGELFF
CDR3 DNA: TGTGCCAGCGAAGGCGACCCGAACACCGGGGAGCTGTTTTTT

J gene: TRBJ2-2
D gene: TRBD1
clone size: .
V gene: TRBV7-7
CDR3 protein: CASSETGASAGELFF
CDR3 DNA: TGTGCTAGCAGCGAGACAGGGGCTTCGGCCGGGGAGCTGTTTTTT

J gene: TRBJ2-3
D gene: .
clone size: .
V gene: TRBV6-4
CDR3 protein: CASSASEGGTDTQYF
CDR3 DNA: TGTGCCAGCAGTGCCAGTGAGGGGGGCACAGATACGCAGTATTTT

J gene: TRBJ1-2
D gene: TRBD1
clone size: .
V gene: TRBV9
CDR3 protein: CASSLGTGGYTF
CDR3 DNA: TGTGCCAGCAGCTTGGGGACAGGCGGCTACACCTTC

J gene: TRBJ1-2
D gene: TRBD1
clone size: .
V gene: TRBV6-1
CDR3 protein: CASGDRNYGYTF
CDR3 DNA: TGTGCCAGCGGGGACAGGAACTATGGCTACACCTTC

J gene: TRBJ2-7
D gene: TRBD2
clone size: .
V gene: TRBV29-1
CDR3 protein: CSVVGGLAGAEQYF
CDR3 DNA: TGCAGCGTTGTCGGGGGACTAGCGGGAGCCGAGCAGTACTTC

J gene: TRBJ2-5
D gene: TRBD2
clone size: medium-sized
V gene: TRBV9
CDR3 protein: CASSVGNSGVETQYF
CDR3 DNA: TGTGCCAGCAGCGTAGGAAATAGCGGGGTAGAGACCCAGTACTTC

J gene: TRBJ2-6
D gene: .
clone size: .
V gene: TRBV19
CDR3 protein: CASISREMGANVLTF
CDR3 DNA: TGTGCCAGTATTAGCCGGGAAATGGGGGCCAACGTCCTGACTTTC

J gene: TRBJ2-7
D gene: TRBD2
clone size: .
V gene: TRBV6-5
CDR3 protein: CASSYGGTSYEQYF
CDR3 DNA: TGTGCCAGCAGTTACGGAGGGACTAGCTACGAGCAGTACTTC

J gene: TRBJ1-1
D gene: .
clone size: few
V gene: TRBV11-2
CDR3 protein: CASSLDRVAGTMNTEAFF
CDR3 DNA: TGTGCCAGCAGCTTAGATCGCGTCGCGGGAACCATGAACACTGAAGCTTTCTTT

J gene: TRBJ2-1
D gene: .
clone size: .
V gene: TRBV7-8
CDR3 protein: CASSLDLREQFF
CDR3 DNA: TGTGCCAGCAGCTTAGATCTCCGTGAGCAGTTCTTC

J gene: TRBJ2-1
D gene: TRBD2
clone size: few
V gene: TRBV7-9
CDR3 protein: CASSLGLAGGPGNEQFF
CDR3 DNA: TGTGCCAGCAGCTTAGGGCTAGCGGGAGGGCCCGGCAATGAGCAGTTCTTC

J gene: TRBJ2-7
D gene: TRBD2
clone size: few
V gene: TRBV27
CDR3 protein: CASSTGTSYEQYF
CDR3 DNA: TGTGCCAGCAGTACCGGGACTAGCTACGAGCAGTACTTC

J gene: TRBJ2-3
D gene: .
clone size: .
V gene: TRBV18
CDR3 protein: CASSNPDTQYF
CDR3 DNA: TGTGCCAGCTCAAATCCAGATACGCAGTATTTT

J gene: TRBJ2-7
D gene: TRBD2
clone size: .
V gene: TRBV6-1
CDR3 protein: CASTDLGGSAYEQYF
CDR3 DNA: TGTGCCAGCACCGACCTCGGGGGGTCCGCCTACGAGCAGTACTTC

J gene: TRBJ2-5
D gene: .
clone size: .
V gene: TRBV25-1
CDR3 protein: CASSEYSGYSQETQYF
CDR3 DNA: TGTGCCAGCAGTGAATACTCTGGTTACAGTCAAGAGACCCAGTACTTC

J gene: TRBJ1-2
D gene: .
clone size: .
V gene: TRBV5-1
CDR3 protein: CASSLAGVNYGYTF
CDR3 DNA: TGCGCCAGCAGCTTAGCCGGTGTCAACTATGGCTACACCTTC

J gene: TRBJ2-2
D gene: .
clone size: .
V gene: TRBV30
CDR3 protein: CAWSVAGNGELFF
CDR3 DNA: TGTGCCTGGAGTGTAGCTGGTAACGGGGAGCTGTTTTTT

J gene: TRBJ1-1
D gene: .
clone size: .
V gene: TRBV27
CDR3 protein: CASSRGGSTEAFF
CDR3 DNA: TGTGCCAGCAGTCGAGGAGGGTCCACTGAAGCTTTCTTT

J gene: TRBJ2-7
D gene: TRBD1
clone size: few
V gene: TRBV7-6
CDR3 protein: CASSLATGAYEQYF
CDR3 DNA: TGTGCCAGCAGCTTAGCGACAGGGGCCTACGAGCAGTACTTC

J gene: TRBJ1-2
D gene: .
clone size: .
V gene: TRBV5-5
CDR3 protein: CASSSGFGTDYGYTF
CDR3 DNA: TGTGCCAGCAGCTCGGGGTTTGGGACGGACTATGGCTACACCTTC

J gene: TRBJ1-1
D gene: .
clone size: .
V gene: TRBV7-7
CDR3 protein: CASSLYKNTEAFF
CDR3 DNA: TGTGCCAGCAGCTTGTACAAGAACACTGAAGCTTTCTTT

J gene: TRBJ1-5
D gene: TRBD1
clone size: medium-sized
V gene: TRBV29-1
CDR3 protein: CSAMDRGLGQPQHF
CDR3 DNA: TGCAGCGCCATGGACAGGGGGCTAGGTCAGCCCCAGCATTTT

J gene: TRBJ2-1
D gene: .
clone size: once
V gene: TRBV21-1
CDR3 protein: CASSPPETGNNEQFF
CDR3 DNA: TGTGCCAGCAGCCCGCCGGAGACAGGGAACAATGAGCAGTTCTTC

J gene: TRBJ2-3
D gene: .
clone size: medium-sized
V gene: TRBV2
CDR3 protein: CAVPGSSAGTDTQYF
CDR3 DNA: TGTGCCGTACCCGGGTCTTCTGCAGGCACAGATACGCAGTATTTT

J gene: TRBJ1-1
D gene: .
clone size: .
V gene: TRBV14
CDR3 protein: CASSLMNTEAFF
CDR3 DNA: TGTGCCAGCAGCCTCATGAACACTGAAGCTTTCTTT

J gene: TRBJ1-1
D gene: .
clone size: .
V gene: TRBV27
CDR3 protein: CASSLSGFNTEAFF
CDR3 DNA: TGTGCCAGCAGTTTATCTGGGTTCAACACTGAAGCTTTCTTT

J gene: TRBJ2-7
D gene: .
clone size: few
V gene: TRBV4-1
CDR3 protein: CASSQELPRYEQYF
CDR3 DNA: TGCGCCAGCAGCCAAGAGTTACCCCGCTACGAGCAGTACTTC

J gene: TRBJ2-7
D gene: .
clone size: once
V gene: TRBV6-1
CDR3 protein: CASRAWGLYEQYF
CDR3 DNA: TGTGCCAGCCGGGCATGGGGACTCTACGAGCAGTACTTC

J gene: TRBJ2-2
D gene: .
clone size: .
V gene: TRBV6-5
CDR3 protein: CASSYRPPTNTGELFF
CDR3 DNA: TGTGCCAGCAGTTACAGGCCTCCCACAAACACCGGGGAGCTGTTTTTT

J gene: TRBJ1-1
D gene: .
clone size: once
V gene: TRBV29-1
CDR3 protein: CSVMSDTEAFF
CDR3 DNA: TGCAGCGTCATGTCGGACACTGAAGCTTTCTTT

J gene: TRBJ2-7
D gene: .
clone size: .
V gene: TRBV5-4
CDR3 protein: CASSSGWDTRAYEQYF
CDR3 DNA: TGTGCCAGCAGTTCCGGTTGGGACACGAGAGCCTACGAGCAGTACTTC

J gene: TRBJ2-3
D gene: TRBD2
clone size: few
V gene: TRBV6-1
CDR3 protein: CASSEAVAGGTDTQYF
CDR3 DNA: TGTGCCAGCAGTGAAGCAGTAGCGGGGGGCACAGATACGCAGTATTTT

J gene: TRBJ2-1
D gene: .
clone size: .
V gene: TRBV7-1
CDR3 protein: CASGRMRGHNEQFF
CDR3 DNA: TGTGCCAGCGGCCGGATGAGGGGTCACAATGAGCAGTTCTTC

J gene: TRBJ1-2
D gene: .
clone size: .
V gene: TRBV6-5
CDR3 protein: CASIRPGDYGYTF
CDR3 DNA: TGTGCCAGCATCCGTCCTGGCGACTATGGCTACACCTTC

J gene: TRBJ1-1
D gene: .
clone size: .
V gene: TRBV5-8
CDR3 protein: CASSARQVRAEAFF
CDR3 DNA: TGTGCCAGCAGCGCACGACAGGTTAGGGCTGAAGCTTTCTTT

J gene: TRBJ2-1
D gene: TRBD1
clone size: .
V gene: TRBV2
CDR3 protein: CASSGSQGARSEQFF
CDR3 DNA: TGTGCCAGCAGTGGGTCGCAGGGGGCGCGGAGTGAGCAGTTCTTC

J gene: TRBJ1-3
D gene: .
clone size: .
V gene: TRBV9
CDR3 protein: CASSAPPGAGALGNTIYF
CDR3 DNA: TGTGCCAGCAGCGCTCCTCCAGGGGCAGGGGCACTCGGAAACACCATATATTTT

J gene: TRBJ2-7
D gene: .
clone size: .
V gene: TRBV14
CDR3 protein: CASSHWDTTYEQYF
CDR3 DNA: TGTGCCAGCAGCCACTGGGACACAACCTACGAGCAGTACTTC

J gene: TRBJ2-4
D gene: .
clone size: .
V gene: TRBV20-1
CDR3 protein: CSARWGDIQYF
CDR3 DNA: TGCAGTGCTAGATGGGGAGACATTCAGTACTTC

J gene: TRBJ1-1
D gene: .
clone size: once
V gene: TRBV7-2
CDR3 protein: CASSLAPGQPALFSEAFF
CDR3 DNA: TGTGCCAGCAGCTTAGCTCCTGGTCAGCCAGCACTCTTCTCTGAAGCTTTCTTT

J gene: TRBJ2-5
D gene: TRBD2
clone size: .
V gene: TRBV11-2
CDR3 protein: CASSLVWFAGGPRETQYF
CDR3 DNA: TGTGCCAGCAGCTTAGTGTGGTTCGCGGGAGGGCCACGAGAGACCCAGTACTTC

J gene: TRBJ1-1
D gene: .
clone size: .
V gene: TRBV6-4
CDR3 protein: CASSRTGNTEAFF
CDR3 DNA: TGTGCCAGCAGTAGAACAGGGAACACTGAAGCTTTCTTT

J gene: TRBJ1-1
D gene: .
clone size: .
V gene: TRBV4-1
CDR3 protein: CASSRGGTEAFF
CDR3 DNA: TGCGCCAGCAGCCGAGGGGGCACTGAAGCTTTCTTT

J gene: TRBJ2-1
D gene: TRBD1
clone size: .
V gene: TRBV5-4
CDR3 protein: CASSEPGQPYNEQFF
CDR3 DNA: TGTGCCAGCAGCGAACCGGGACAGCCTTACAATGAGCAGTTCTTC

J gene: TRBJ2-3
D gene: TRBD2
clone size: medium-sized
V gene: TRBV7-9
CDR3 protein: CASSGLAGSTDTQYF
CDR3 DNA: TGTGCCAGCAGCGGACTAGCGGGCTCCACAGATACGCAGTATTTT

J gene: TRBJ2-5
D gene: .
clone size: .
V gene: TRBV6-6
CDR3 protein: CASSLQPQETQYF
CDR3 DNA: TGTGCCAGCAGTTTACAGCCGCAAGAGACCCAGTACTTC

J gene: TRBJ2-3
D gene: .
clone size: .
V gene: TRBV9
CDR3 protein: CASSGSDTQYF
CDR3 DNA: TGTGCCAGCAGCGGCTCAGATACGCAGTATTTT

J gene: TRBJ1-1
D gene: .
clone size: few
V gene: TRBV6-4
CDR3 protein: CASSEEGNTEAFF
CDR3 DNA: TGTGCCAGCAGTGAAGAGGGCAACACTGAAGCTTTCTTT